This T cell receptor (beta chain) comes out of a study of beta chain features in type 1 diabetes. As to this clone: Its antigen is undetermined.

Investigators reverse transcribed all isolated RNA, so they sequenced expressed TCRB transcripts. The data were produced by immunoSEQ multiplex PCR, yet TCRdb's version contains in-frame clones alone and is incomplete. This sample has more than 150,000 clones, with about 13% found just once. Whole-study findings and limits: In comparison with healthy donors, patients had naive, central memory and Treg TCRB repertoires that appeared more similar.

The sequencing input was central memory CD4+ T cells from blood. The TCR comes from a woman in her late teens or twenties in good health.

Here the CDR3 DNA reads TGTGCCTGGGGGAGAAACACTGAAGCTTTCTTT. The encoded protein is CAWGRNTEAFF. V usage is TRBV30 and J usage is TRBJ1-1; D is uncertain. CDR3 size: 11 residues. The V and J ends lost 5 bases and 2 bases respectively, with 6 bases between them. From germline, CDR1 is GTSNPN and CDR2 SVGIG (reference sequence).